These 26 T cell receptor beta chains were sequenced from one sample in a study of T cells after somatic rescue of genetic block. The assay was immunoSEQ multiplex PCR, and TCRdb's table has in-frame clones only and misses some. The sample shows 55,000 to 75,000 clones, around 92% of them seen only once. The sequenced material came from peripheral blood mononuclear cells (PBMCs). The receptors were sampled from a man aged 35-49 years.

This clone appeared a single time. V and J are TRBV9 and TRBJ2-1, with TRBD2 matching over 8 bases. The germline V gene encodes CDR1 SGDLS and CDR2 YYNGEE. The CDR3 length is 16 residues. Germline trimming cut 3 bases from V and 5 bases from J; bases unmatched to any gene: 10. DNA for the CDR3: TGTGCCAGCAGCGCCCGCGGGGGGTACGAGGACAATGAGCAGTTCTTC. Translating it yields CASSARGGYEDNEQFF.

The rearrangement links TRBV28 to TRBJ2-7, with D possibly being TRBD2 (6 bases). Trimming removed 7 bases from V and 3 bases from J, with 19 bases in between. The V gene's germline CDR1 is MDHEN and CDR2 SYDVKM. The CDR3 contains 15 residues. The CDR3 sequence: CASKFLLAGDYEQYF. CDR3 nucleotides: TGTGCCAGCAAATTTTTACTAGCTGGAGACTACGAGCAGTACTTC.

The rearrangement joins TRBV13 to TRBJ2-7, with D unclear. Deletions cut 5 bases from V and 6 bases from J, with 8 bases between. The CDR3 has 11 amino acids. The germline gives CDR1 PRHDT, CDR2 FYEKMQ (reference sequence). Here the CDR3 reads CASSRQGEQYF. The CDR3 DNA follows: TGTGCCAGCAGCCGACAAGGCGAGCAGTACTTC.

The chain has TRBV6-1 and TRBJ2-7; 9 bases are shared with TRBD1. The CDR3 is made up of 14 amino acids. Germline V gene lookup returns CDR1 MNHNS and CDR2 SASEGT. The J segment lost 2 bases and the V segment lost 4 bases, leaving 3 bases of the junction unmatched. CDR3 in amino acids: CASSGGQGPYEQYF. CDR3 sequence (DNA): TGTGCCAGCAGTGGGGGACAGGGCCCCTACGAGCAGTACTTC.

The rearrangement uses TRBV9 and TRBJ2-1, with 7 bases lining up with TRBD1. The CDR3 length is 14 residues. Germline CDR1 is SGDLS and CDR2 is YYNGEE. The junction had 2 bases not matched to a gene; V was cut back by 0 bases and J by 5 bases. CDR3 loop: CASSVAGTDNEQFF. The CDR3 bases are TGTGCCAGCAGCGTAGCAGGGACAGACAATGAGCAGTTCTTC.

The genes are TRBV18 and TRBJ1-1; 9 bases agree with TRBD1. CDR1 and CDR2 from the germline V gene are KGHSH and LQKENI. Trimming took 2 bases from V and 8 from J; bases not matched to a gene: 3. The CDR3 length is 13 residues. CDR3 nucleotides: TGTGCCAGCTCACCAGAAGGACAGGGGGAAGCTTTCTTT. Its translation is CASSPEGQGEAFF.

This sequence joins TRBV19 and TRBJ2-7; D uncertain. V was shortened by 3 bases and J by 1 base, with 7 bases between the two germline ends. This CDR3 is 13 amino acids long. The germline gives CDR1 LNHDA, CDR2 SQIVND (reference sequence). The CDR3 DNA is TGTGCCAGTAGTATGGTTAGTTCCTACGAGCAGTACTTC. The encoded protein is CASSMVSSYEQYF.

The chain recombines TRBV5-6 with TRBJ1-5; D possibly corresponds to TRBD1 (5 bases). This CDR3 region has 17 residues. Germline values: CDR1 SGHDT, CDR2 YYEEEE. V gave up 1 base and J gave up 0 bases, with 14 bases separating them. The CDR3 nucleotides are TGTGCCAGCAGCTTGTTAGGGGCACTCGATAGCAATCAGCCCCAGCATTTT. As protein: CASSLLGALDSNQPQHF.

This rearrangement joins TRBV6-5 to TRBJ2-1; D is perhaps TRBD1 (5 bases). V was cut by 6 bases and J by 10 bases, with 19 bases left in between. The germline V gene has CDR1 MNHEY and CDR2 SVGAGI. The CDR3 is 14 amino acids. The CDR3 here is CASSPGPGFGEQFF. CDR3 DNA sequence: TGTGCCAGCAGCCCCGGGCCAGGGTTTGGCGAGCAGTTCTTC.

In its sample, this clone was seen once. The chain links TRBV6-5 to TRBJ1-6; D remains ambiguous. V was trimmed by 5 bases and J by 9 bases, leaving 14 bases between them. The CDR3 covers 14 residues. CDR1 and CDR2 from the germline V gene are MNHEY and SVGAGI. The CDR3 DNA reads TGTGCCAGCAGTCCCGACGAGGGCGGTTCACCCCTCCACTTT. Translation: CASSPDEGGSPLHF.

This rearrangement joins TRBV7-9 to TRBJ1-5, with a possible D match to TRBD1 (5 bases). Looked up from germline, CDR1 is SEHNR and CDR2 is FQNEAQ (reference sequence). V lost 1 base to trimming and J lost 5 bases, with 9 bases between them. The CDR3 is made up of 14 amino acids. CDR3 DNA: TGTGCCAGCAGCTTAGGGGGCAGTTATCAGCCCCAGCATTTT. Residues: CASSLGGSYQPQHF.

In nucleotides, the CDR3 is TGTGCCAGTAGTGTACCGGGACAGGGGGCAGATACGCAGTATTTT. Translating it yields CASSVPGQGADTQYF. The J gene is TRBJ2-3, the V gene TRBV19, with 11 bases that match TRBD1. The J segment lost 4 bases and the V segment lost 5 bases, leaving 5 bases of the junction unmatched. The CDR3 has 15 amino acids. Germline CDR1 reads LNHDA; CDR2 reads SQIVND (reference sequence).

This rearrangement joins TRBV10-2 to TRBJ2-1, with D hard to call. V dropped 6 bases and J dropped 15 bases, with 15 bases sitting between them. This CDR3 spans 11 amino acids. CDR1 and CDR2 (germline): WSHSY, SAAADI. The CDR3 protein is CASSETHRRFF. CDR3 DNA sequence: TGCGCCAGCAGCGAGACCCACCGGCGGTTCTTC.

The chain combines TRBV18 with TRBJ1-2; 8 bases agree with TRBD1. The V and J ends lost 3 bases and 6 bases, in that order; junction bases with no gene match: 3. Germline V gene lookup returns CDR1 KGHSH and CDR2 LQKENI. This CDR3 is built from 13 residues. The CDR3, as DNA: TGTGCCAGCTCACCTGGACAGGGTGATGGCTACACCTTC. The encoded protein is CASSPGQGDGYTF.

The J gene is TRBJ2-5, the V gene TRBV6-5; 12 bases fit TRBD2. The CDR3 consists of 16 residues. The ends lost 4 bases at V and 4 bases at J; junction bases unmatched: 7. Germline CDR1 MNHEY, CDR2 SVGAGI. The CDR3 coding sequence is TGTGCCAGCAGTTTCCTGACTAGCGGGAGTCGAGAGACCCAGTACTTC. This codes for CASSFLTSGSRETQYF.

The chain couples TRBV7-8 to TRBJ2-7; either TRBD1 or TRBD2 may fit D (6 bases each). The CDR3 spans 14 residues. V lost 1 base to trimming and J lost 3 bases, with 10 bases between them. Germline V gene data show CDR1 as SGHVS and CDR2 as FQNEAQ. The CDR3, as DNA: TGTGCCAGCAGCTTAGAGGGGGGTATCTACGAGCAGTACTTC. Encoded protein: CASSLEGGIYEQYF.

The chain recombines TRBV10-1 with TRBJ2-3, with a tentative D call TRBD2 (5 bases). Germline lookup yields CDR1 WNHNN and CDR2 SYGVQD (reference sequence). CDR3 length: 12 amino acids. The V and J ends lost 8 bases and 3 bases respectively, with 9 bases between them. The CDR3 protein is CASAPGTDTQYF. CDR3 DNA: TGCGCCAGCGCCCCGGGGACAGATACGCAGTATTTT.

V gene TRBV4-1 combines with J gene TRBJ2-7; D gene unclear. The ends were cut back, 1 base at V and 0 bases at J, with 7 bases in the middle. Germline V gene data show CDR1 as MGHRA and CDR2 as YSYEKL. This CDR3 is built from 14 residues. This CDR3 reads CASSQGPVSYEQYF. CDR3 coding DNA: TGCGCCAGCAGCCAAGGACCAGTCTCCTACGAGCAGTACTTC.

The rearrangement joins TRBV7-8 to TRBJ2-6; tentative D call: TRBD1 (6 bases). The V end was cut by 5 bases, the J end by 3 bases, with 26 bases between. CDR1 is SGHVS, CDR2 FQNEAQ, per germline. The CDR3 sequence is 20 residues long. In nucleotides, the CDR3 is TGTGCCAGCAGCCTCGCGCCGCTACAGGGTCACCCAGGTGGGGCCAACGTCCTGACTTTC. Translated, it gives CASSLAPLQGHPGGANVLTF. Using reference TRBV7-8 and TRBJ2-6 for the parts outside the CDR3, the full variable domain is GAGVSQSPRYKVAKRGQDVALRCDPISGHVSLFWYQQALGQGPEFLTYFQNEAQLDKSGLPSDRFFAERPEGSVSTLKIQRTQQEDSAVYLCASSLAPLQGHPGGANVLTFGAGSRLTVL.

The V call is TRBV5-4, the J call TRBJ1-1; D uncertain. Trimming shortened V by 0 bases and J by 2 bases, and 8 bases separated the two germline ends. Germline values: CDR1 SGHNT, CDR2 YYREEE (reference sequence). The CDR3 length is 14 residues. The CDR3 loop is CASSLEAANTEAFF. In DNA, the CDR3 is TGTGCCAGCAGCTTGGAGGCAGCTAACACTGAAGCTTTCTTT. The complete variable domain, with remaining parts taken from reference TRBV5-4 and TRBJ1-1, reads ETGVTQSPTHLIKTRGQQVTLRCSSQSGHNTVSWYQQALGQGPQFIFQYYREEENGRGNFPPRFSGLQFPNYSSELNVNALELDDSALYLCASSLEAANTEAFFGQGTRLTVV.

This chain's CDR3 is CASSQDPSGFISSYEQYF. The CDR3 DNA follows: TGCGCCAGCAGCCAAGATCCTAGCGGGTTCATTTCTTCCTACGAGCAGTACTTC. The rearrangement joins TRBV4-1 to TRBJ2-7; 8 positions match TRBD2. J lost 1 base, V lost 0 bases, and 11 bases had no gene match. The CDR3 has 18 residues. The germline V gene encodes CDR1 MGHRA and CDR2 YSYEKL.

This chain connects TRBV5-5 to TRBJ2-7; no definite D call. V shed 4 bases and J shed 4 bases, with 9 bases lying between them. CDR3 length equals 12 residues. The germline gives CDR1 SGHKS, CDR2 YYEKEE (reference sequence). The CDR3 region has the DNA TGTGCCAGCAGCCCCACCGGGTACGAGCAGTACTTC. This encodes CASSPTGYEQYF.

The table lists this clone with many counts. The chain links TRBV27 to TRBJ2-1; D call uncertain. The CDR3 contains 14 residues. CDR1 and CDR2 (germline): MNHEY, SMNVEV (reference sequence). V was clipped by 1 base and J by 6 bases, with 10 bases between them. The CDR3, as DNA: TGTGCCAGCAGTTTATATGGCCTAGTCAATGAGCAGTTCTTC. The encoded protein is CASSLYGLVNEQFF.

V and J are TRBV10-3 and TRBJ1-2; 8 nucleotides align to TRBD1. V lost 0 bases, J lost 6 bases, and 6 bases stayed unmatched. Germline V CDR1 and CDR2: ENHRY, SYGVKD. The CDR3 is 15 amino acids. The CDR3 DNA is TGTGCCATCAGTGAGTCGATGCAGGGGGCGAATGGCTACACCTTC. Its protein product is CAISESMQGANGYTF.

V is TRBV7-9 and J is TRBJ1-3; D uncertain. Between the trimmed V and J ends, which lost 0 bases and 2 bases, there was a span of 8 bases. The V gene's germline CDR1 is SEHNR and CDR2 FQNEAQ (reference sequence). The length of the CDR3 is 15 residues. CDR3 loop: CASSLAGSAGNTIYF. CDR3 bases: TGTGCCAGCAGCTTAGCGGGCTCCGCTGGAAACACCATATATTTT.

The rearrangement joins TRBV9 to TRBJ2-5; the D gene is possibly TRBD1 (5 bases). The J call is uncertain, as TRBJ2-7 better fits the DNA end. Germline V gene data show CDR1 as SGDLS and CDR2 as YYNGEE. The CDR3 is 14 residues long. The CDR3 is CASSAHRSSYEQYF. The CDR3 nucleotides read TGTGCCAGCAGCGCCCACAGGAGCTCCTACGAGCAGTACTTC.